The entry below describes one T cell receptor (beta chain). Its antigen is still unknown. The data belong to a study of cytomegalovirus exposure and HLA in healthy donors. Findings and caveats of the study: A later examination showed that TCR association rates differed by HLA locus, with DRB1 most and HLA-C fewest.

Germline CDR1 reads MGHRA; CDR2 reads YSYEKL. There are 15 residues in the CDR3. The V and J ends lost 1 base and 0 bases respectively, with 10 bases between them. Amplification used 60 Vbeta primers and 13 Jbeta primers. Assay: immunoSEQ multiplex PCR; the TCRdb copy retains only in-frame clones and omits some. This sample has approximately 200,000 clones; 60% to 85% occur once, and the top ten carry approximately 1.5%. The rearrangement joins TRBV4-1 to TRBJ2-7; TRBD2 is a possible D gene (6 bases). The sequenced sample consisted of PBMCs. The sequence was obtained from a girl aged 5-17 years in good health and CMV-seropositive. The CDR3 loop is CASSQGGGSSYEQYF. The CDR3 DNA reads as TGCGCCAGCAGCCAAGGGGGAGGAAGCTCCTACGAGCAGTACTTC.